The sequence of this T cell receptor beta chain was determined in a study of shared clonotypes between healthy human individuals. Naive CD8 isolation took CD45RO-negative cells positively selected for CCR7 and excluded terminally differentiated effector memory CD45RA+ cells. Profiled with immunoSEQ multiplex PCR; TCRdb holds only in-frame clones, not every one. This sample yields 660,000 or so clones, of which approximately 96% are seen a single time; roughly 0.1% belongs to the top ten. V lost 4 bases and J lost 0, with 4 bases in between. The CDR3 consists of 13 residues. Germline assignment: CDR1 SGHRS and CDR2 YFSETQ. A note on this clone: This same CDR3 is encoded by further DNA sequences in the sample.

This receptor was obtained from a woman aged 25 to 39 in good health. Sequenced sample: naive CD8+ T cells sorted from blood. The J gene is TRBJ2-2, the V gene TRBV5-1, with no clear D. The CDR3 reads CASSLANTGELFF. CDR3 sequence (DNA): TGCGCCAGCAGCCTAGCGAACACCGGGGAGCTGTTTTTT.